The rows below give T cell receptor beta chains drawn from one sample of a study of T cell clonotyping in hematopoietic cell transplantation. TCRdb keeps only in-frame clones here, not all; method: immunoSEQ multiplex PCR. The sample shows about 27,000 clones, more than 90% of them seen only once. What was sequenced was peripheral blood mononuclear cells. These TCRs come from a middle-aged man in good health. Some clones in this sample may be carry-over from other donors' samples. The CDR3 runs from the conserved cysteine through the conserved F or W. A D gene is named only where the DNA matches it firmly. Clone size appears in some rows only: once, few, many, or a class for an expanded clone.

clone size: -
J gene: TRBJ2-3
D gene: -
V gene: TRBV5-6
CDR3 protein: CASSLGTRATDTQYF
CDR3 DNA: TGTGCCAGCAGCCTGGGGACTCGAGCCACAGATACGCAGTATTTT

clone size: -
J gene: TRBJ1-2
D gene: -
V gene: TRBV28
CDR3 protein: CASSLFGGLNGYTF
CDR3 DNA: TGTGCCAGCAGTTTATTTGGGGGGCTAAATGGCTACACCTTC

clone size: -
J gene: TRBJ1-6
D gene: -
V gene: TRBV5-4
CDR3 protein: CASSLGGDGNSPLHF
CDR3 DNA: TGTGCCAGCAGCTTAGGAGGGGACGGTAATTCACCCCTCCACTTT

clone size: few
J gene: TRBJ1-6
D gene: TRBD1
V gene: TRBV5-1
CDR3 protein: CASKVGQGENNSPLHF
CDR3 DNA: TGCGCCAGCAAGGTGGGACAGGGGGAAAATAATTCACCCCTCCACTTT

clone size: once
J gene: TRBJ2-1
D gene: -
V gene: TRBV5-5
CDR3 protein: CASSLMGGGSYNEQFF
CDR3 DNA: TGTGCCAGCAGCTTGATGGGGGGCGGATCCTACAATGAGCAGTTCTTC

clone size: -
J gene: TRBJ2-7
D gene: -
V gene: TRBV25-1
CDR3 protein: CASSDIRVENEQYF
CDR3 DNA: TGTGCCAGCAGTGATATCCGAGTCGAGAACGAGCAGTACTTC

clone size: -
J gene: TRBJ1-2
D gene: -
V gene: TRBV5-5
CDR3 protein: CASSLAGVGYGYTF
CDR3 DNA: TGTGCCAGCAGCTTGGCCGGGGTGGGCTATGGCTACACCTTC

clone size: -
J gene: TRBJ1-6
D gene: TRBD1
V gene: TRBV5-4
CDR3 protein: CATADRAGRSPLHF
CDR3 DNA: TGTGCCACCGCCGACAGGGCCGGGCGGTCACCCCTCCACTTT

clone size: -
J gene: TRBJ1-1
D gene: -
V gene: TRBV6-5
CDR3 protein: CASSFSGGDTEAFF
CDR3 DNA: TGTGCCAGCAGTTTCTCGGGGGGCGACACTGAAGCTTTCTTT

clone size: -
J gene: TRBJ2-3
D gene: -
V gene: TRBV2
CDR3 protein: CASSRDFSTDTQYF
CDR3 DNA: TGTGCCAGTTCACGGGACTTTAGCACAGATACGCAGTATTTT

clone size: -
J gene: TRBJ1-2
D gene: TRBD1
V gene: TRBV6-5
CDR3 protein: CASSGPGTGDYGYTF
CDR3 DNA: TGTGCCAGCAGTGGTCCTGGGACAGGGGATTATGGCTACACCTTC

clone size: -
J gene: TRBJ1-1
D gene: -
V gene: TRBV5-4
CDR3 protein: CASSYDKNTEAFF
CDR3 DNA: TGTGCCAGCAGCTACGACAAGAACACTGAAGCTTTCTTT

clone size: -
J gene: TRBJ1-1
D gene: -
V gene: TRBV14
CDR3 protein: CASSQERVTEAFF
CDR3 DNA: TGTGCCAGCAGCCAAGAGAGAGTGACTGAAGCTTTCTTT

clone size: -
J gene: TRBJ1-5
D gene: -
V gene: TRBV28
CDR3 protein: CASSFPPHLNQPQHF
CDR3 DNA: TGTGCCAGCAGTTTCCCGCCACACCTAAATCAGCCCCAGCATTTT

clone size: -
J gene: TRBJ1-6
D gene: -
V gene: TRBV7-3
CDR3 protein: CASSSGAHNSPLHF
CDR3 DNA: TGTGCCAGCAGCTCCGGGGCCCACAATTCACCCCTCCACTTT

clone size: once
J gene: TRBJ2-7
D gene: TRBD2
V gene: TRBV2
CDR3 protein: CASRLEASGTYEQYF
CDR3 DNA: TGTGCCAGCAGATTAGAGGCTAGCGGTACCTACGAGCAGTACTTC

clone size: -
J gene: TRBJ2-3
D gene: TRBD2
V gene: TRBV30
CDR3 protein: CAWNQGTSGAPWSDTQYF
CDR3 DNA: TGTGCCTGGAATCAAGGGACTAGCGGGGCGCCTTGGTCAGATACGCAGTATTTT

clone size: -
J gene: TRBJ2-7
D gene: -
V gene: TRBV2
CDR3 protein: CASSGDQAYEQYF
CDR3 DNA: TGTGCCAGCAGCGGGGACCAAGCCTACGAGCAGTACTTC

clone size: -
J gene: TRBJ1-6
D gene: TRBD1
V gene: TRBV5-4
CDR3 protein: CASSSWTGANSPLHF
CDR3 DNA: TGTGCCAGCAGCTCCTGGACAGGGGCTAATTCACCCCTCCACTTT

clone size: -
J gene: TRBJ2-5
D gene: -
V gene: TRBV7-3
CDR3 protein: CASSFGLGETQYF
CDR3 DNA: TGTGCCAGCAGCTTCGGTTTAGGAGAGACCCAGTACTTC

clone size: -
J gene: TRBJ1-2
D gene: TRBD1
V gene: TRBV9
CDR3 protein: CASSTGQDLNYGYTF
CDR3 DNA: TGTGCCAGCAGCACCGGACAGGACCTTAACTATGGCTACACCTTC

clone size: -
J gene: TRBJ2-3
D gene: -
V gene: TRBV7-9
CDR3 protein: CASSLGFIDTQYF
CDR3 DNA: TGTGCCAGCAGCTTGGGTTTCATAGATACGCAGTATTTT

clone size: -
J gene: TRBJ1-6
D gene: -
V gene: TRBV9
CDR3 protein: CASSDSGLYRSPLHF
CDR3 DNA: TGTGCCAGCAGCGACAGCGGACTTTACCGTTCACCCCTCCACTTT

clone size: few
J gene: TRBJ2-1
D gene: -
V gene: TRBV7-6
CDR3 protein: CASRGMGGSDEQFF
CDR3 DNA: TGTGCCAGTCGTGGTATGGGGGGAAGCGATGAGCAGTTCTTC

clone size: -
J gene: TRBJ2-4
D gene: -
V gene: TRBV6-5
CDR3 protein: CASSSVWQAKNIQYF
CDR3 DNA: TGTGCCAGCAGTTCTGTCTGGCAGGCCAAAAACATTCAGTACTTC

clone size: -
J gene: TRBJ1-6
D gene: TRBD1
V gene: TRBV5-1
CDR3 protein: CASSLKGQGSGSPLHF
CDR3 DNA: TGCGCCAGCAGCCTCAAGGGACAGGGGTCAGGTTCACCCCTCCACTTT

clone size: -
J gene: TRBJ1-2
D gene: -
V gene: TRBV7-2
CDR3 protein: CASSLGSGNYGYTF
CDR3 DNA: TGTGCCAGCAGCTTAGGATCAGGGAACTATGGCTACACCTTC

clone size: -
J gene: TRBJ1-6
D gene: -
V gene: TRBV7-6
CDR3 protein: CASSFGDNSPLHF
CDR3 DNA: TGTGCCAGCAGCTTCGGGGATAATTCACCCCTCCACTTT

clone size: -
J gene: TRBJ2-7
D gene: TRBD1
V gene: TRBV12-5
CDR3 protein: CASGLAKTGTGGPGSYEQYF
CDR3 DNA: TGTGCTAGTGGTTTGGCCAAAACCGGGACAGGGGGCCCAGGATCCTACGAGCAGTACTTC

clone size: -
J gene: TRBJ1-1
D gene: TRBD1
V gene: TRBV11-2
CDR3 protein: CASRNYRGDTEAFF
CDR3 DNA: TGTGCCAGCAGAAACTACAGGGGTGACACTGAAGCTTTCTTT

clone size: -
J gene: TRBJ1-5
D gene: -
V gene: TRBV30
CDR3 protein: CAWSEGSGDQPQHF
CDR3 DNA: TGTGCCTGGAGTGAGGGAAGCGGGGATCAGCCCCAGCATTTT

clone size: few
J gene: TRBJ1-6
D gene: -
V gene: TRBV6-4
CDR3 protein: CASAGDANSPLHF
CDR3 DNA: TGTGCCAGCGCCGGAGATGCGAATTCACCCCTCCACTTT